This T cell receptor beta chain was documented in a study of PD-1 blockade in classical Hodgkin lymphoma. Notes on this clone: The junction shows a germline mismatch at one end, possibly a read error.

Profiling relied on immunoSEQ multiplex PCR, and the TCRdb table lists in-frame clones only, not all of them. The sample lists 100,000 or so clones, under 95% seen once, with just under 2% in the top ten. CDR1 SGHAT and CDR2 FQNNGV come from the germline V gene. CDR3 length: 14 amino acids. The time point was: cycle 4 day 1 (C4D1), after 5 to 7 weeks of nivolumab. All the patients suffered relapse after autologous stem cell transplantation, and brentuximab vedotin exposure differed. Here the sequenced sample was peripheral blood mononuclear cells (PBMCs), taken before the fourth cycle of nivolumab. This sequence originates from a human donor with classical Hodgkin lymphoma. The chain combines TRBV11-2 with TRBJ1-1; tentative D call: TRBD1 (6 bases). CDR3 sequence reads: CASSLERTDTGAFF. The DNA of the CDR3 is TGTGCCAGCAGCTTAGAGCGGACAGATACTGGAGCTTTCTTT.